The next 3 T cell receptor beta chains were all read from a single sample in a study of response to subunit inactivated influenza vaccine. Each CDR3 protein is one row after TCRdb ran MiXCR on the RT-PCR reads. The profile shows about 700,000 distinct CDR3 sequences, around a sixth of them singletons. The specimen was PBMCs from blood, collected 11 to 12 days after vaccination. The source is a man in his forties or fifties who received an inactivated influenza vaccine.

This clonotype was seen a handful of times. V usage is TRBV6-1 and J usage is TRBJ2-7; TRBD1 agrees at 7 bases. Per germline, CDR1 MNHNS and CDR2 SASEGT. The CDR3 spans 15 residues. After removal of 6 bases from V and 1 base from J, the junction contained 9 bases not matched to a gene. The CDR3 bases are TGTGCCAGCAGCCAACAGGGGCAAAGGTCCTACGAGCAGTACTTC. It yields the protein CASSQQGQRSYEQYF.

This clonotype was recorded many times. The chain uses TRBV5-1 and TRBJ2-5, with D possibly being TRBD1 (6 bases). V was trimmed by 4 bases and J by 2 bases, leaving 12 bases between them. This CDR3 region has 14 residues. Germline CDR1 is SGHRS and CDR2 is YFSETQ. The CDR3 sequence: CASSPGTSQETQYF. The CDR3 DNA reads TGCGCCAGCAGCCCGGGGACATCTCAAGAGACCCAGTACTTC. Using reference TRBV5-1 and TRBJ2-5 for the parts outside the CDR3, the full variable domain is KAGVTQTPRYLIKTRGQQVTLSCSPISGHRSVSWYQQTPGQGLQFLFEYFSETQRNKGNFPGRFSGRQFSNSRSEMNVSTLELGDSALYLCASSPGTSQETQYFGPGTRLLVL.

The CDR3 loop is CASSLFPGLTYEQYF. CDR3 DNA: TGTGCCAGCAGTTTATTTCCGGGTTTAACTTACGAGCAGTACTTC. The V call is TRBV28, the J call TRBJ2-7; D ambiguous. CDR3 length: 15 amino acids. The V end lost 1 base, the J end lost 4 bases, and 14 bases lay between the germline ends. The germline gives CDR1 MDHEN, CDR2 SYDVKM.